The 23 T cell receptor beta chains below all came from one sample that was sequenced in a study of T-cell reconstitution after alpha-beta-depleted transplantation in children. Unique molecular identifiers tagged the TCRbeta library. TCRdb recomputed calls from the PCR reads with MiXCR, one row per CDR3 protein. The sample yields under 850,000 distinct CDR3 sequences, 13% seen once. The sample consisted of PBMCs, taken before TCRalphabeta/CD19-depleted stem cell transplant. All receptors derive from a girl aged 2 to 9 with congenital amegakaryocytic thrombocytopenia, due to receive a stem cell transplant.

J is TRBJ2-5 and V is TRBV5-1; 9 nucleotides line up with TRBD2. The germline CDR1 and CDR2 sequences are SGHRS and YFSETQ. The CDR3 is 14 residues long. The junction had 5 bases not matched to a gene; V was cut back by 2 bases and J by 6 bases. The chain's CDR3 is CASSFAGGQQTQYF. For the CDR3, the DNA is TGCGCCAGCAGCTTCGCGGGGGGGCAACAGACCCAGTACTTC. Full variable domain (rest looked up from reference TRBV5-1 and TRBJ2-5): KAGVTQTPRYLIKTRGQQVTLSCSPISGHRSVSWYQQTPGQGLQFLFEYFSETQRNKGNFPGRFSGRQFSNSRSEMNVSTLELGDSALYLCASSFAGGQQTQYFGPGTRLLVL.

This clonotype was counted a few times. The chain recombines TRBV12-3 or TRBV12-4 with TRBJ1-1; D is unclear. V lost 7 bases to trimming and J lost 1 base, with 16 bases between them. CDR3 length equals 15 residues. The CDR3 loop is CASTLLTSENTEAFF. Written as DNA, the CDR3 is TGTGCCAGCACCTTATTAACCTCAGAGAACACTGAAGCTTTCTTT.

The chain is built from TRBV7-9 and TRBJ2-7, with 8 bases that match TRBD2. V was pared by 5 bases and J by 1 base, with 10 bases of the junction left unmatched. This CDR3 is built from 16 residues. Germline loops: CDR1 SEHNR, CDR2 FQNEAQ (reference sequence). CDR3 sequence (DNA): TGTGCCAGCAGCCCCAGTCCCGCGGGAGGATCCTACGAGCAGTACTTC. Amino acid sequence: CASSPSPAGGSYEQYF.

The genes are TRBV7-9 and TRBJ1-6, with 7 bases aligning to TRBD1. The germline gives CDR1 SEHNR, CDR2 FQNEAQ (reference sequence). CDR3 size: 15 residues. Germline trimming cut 5 bases from V and 10 bases from J; bases unmatched to any gene: 11. The CDR3 loop is CASSNRGTVDSPLHF. CDR3 DNA sequence: TGTGCCAGCAGCAACCGCGGGACAGTCGACTCACCCCTCCACTTT. The full variable domain, rest sourced from reference TRBV7-9 and TRBJ1-6, is DTGVSQNPRHKITKRGQNVTFRCDPISEHNRLYWYRQTLGQGPEFLTYFQNEAQLEKSRLLSDRFSAERPKGSFSTLEIQRTEQGDSAMYLCASSNRGTVDSPLHFGNGTRLTVT.

This clonotype has just a few counts. The chain recombines TRBV6-1 with TRBJ2-1; D not resolved. Germline V gene sequence: CDR1 MNHNS, CDR2 SASEGT. This CDR3 is 14 amino acids long. V was shortened by 6 bases and J by 0 bases, with 9 bases between the two germline ends. CDR3 coding DNA: TGTGCCAGCAGACCTCCGTACTCCTACAATGAGCAGTTCTTC. Translating it yields CASRPPYSYNEQFF.

This clonotype showed up many times. This rearrangement joins TRBV28 to TRBJ2-7; the D is unclear. Trimming removed 3 bases from V and 3 bases from J, with 12 bases in between. The CDR3 is 14 residues long. Germline V lookup: CDR1 MDHEN, CDR2 SYDVKM. CDR3 sequence (DNA): TGTGCCAGCAGTTTGACTCGATCCCTCTACGAGCAGTACTTC. This sequence encodes CASSLTRSLYEQYF. The complete variable domain, with remaining parts taken from reference TRBV28 and TRBJ2-7, reads DVKVTQSSRYLVKRTGEKVFLECVQDMDHENMFWYRQDPGLGLRLIYFSYDVKMKEKGDIPEGYSVSREKKERFSLILESASTNQTSMYLCASSLTRSLYEQYFGPGTRLTVT.

This clonotype was counted at least ten times. The chain is built from TRBV10-3 and TRBJ2-1; no definite D call. Germline-derived CDR1 and CDR2 are ENHRY and SYGVKD. The V end was cut by 5 bases, the J end by 8 bases, with 13 bases between. The CDR3 loop spans 13 amino acids. DNA of the CDR3: TGTGCCATCAGTCGAAACACCGAAGATGAGCAGTTCTTC. It is translated as CAISRNTEDEQFF.

This chain links TRBV5-1 with TRBJ2-1; 9 bases fit TRBD2. Germline V gene data show CDR1 as SGHRS and CDR2 as YFSETQ. With V trimmed by 7 bases and J by 10 bases, 18 bases remained unmatched. The length of the CDR3 is 16 residues. CDR3 in DNA: TGCGCCAGCGGAGCAATTAATAGCGGGAGTTCAGGGGAGCAGTTCTTC. It codes for CASGAINSGSSGEQFF.

Many counts were recorded for this clonotype. V gene TRBV20-1 combines with J gene TRBJ1-6; tentative D call: TRBD1 (5 bases). This CDR3 is 11 amino acids long. Germline assignment: CDR1 DFQATT and CDR2 SNEGSKA (reference sequence). V was trimmed by 5 bases and J by 14 bases, leaving 13 bases between them. This CDR3 is CSAGTHLALHF. The CDR3 coding sequence is TGCAGTGCTGGGACCCATTTAGCCCTCCACTTT.

This clonotype was counted between two and nine times. This chain connects TRBV7-8 to TRBJ2-1; perhaps D is TRBD1 or TRBD2 (5 bases each). With 3 bases removed from V and 5 bases from J, the gap between germline ends came to 11 bases. CDR3 size: 14 residues. CDR1 and CDR2 (germline): SGHVS, FQNEAQ. The CDR3 bases are TGTGCCAGCAGCTTCTTCCAGGGAGACAATGAGCAGTTCTTC. Its protein is CASSFFQGDNEQFF.

In this sample, this clonotype turned up many times. This rearrangement joins TRBV11-2 to TRBJ2-2; 7 bases are a match to TRBD2. This CDR3 has 17 residues. Trimming removed 0 bases from V and 0 bases from J; junction bases left unmatched: 4. Looked up from germline, CDR1 is SGHAT and CDR2 is FQNNGV. In DNA form, the CDR3 reads TGTGCCAGCAGCTTAGATGGTAGCGGGCCGAACACCGGGGAGCTGTTTTTT. It encodes CASSLDGSGPNTGELFF.

This clonotype was detected many times. This chain links TRBV20-1 with TRBJ2-7; TRBD2 aligns across 10 bases. V lost 3 bases and J lost 0; bases outside the gene matches: 5. Germline V gene lookup returns CDR1 DFQATT and CDR2 SNEGSKA (reference sequence). This CDR3 spans 15 amino acids. CDR3 amino acids: CSASSSSGSSYEQYF. CDR3 coding DNA: TGCAGTGCTAGTTCCTCTAGCGGGAGCTCCTACGAGCAGTACTTC.

The chain employs TRBV10-2 and TRBJ1-4; possibly TRBD1 for D (6 bases). The CDR3 spans 15 residues. Per germline, CDR1 WSHSY and CDR2 SAAADI. Trimming stripped 6 bases from V and 3 bases from J, with 14 bases between. The CDR3 is CASSDGGASNEKLFF. CDR3 in DNA: TGCGCCAGCAGCGATGGGGGGGCGTCTAATGAAAAACTGTTTTTT.

This clonotype has a count of ten or more. The rearrangement joins TRBV6-2 or TRBV6-3 to TRBJ1-5; D gene ambiguous. CDR1 MNHEY and CDR2 SVGEGT come from the germline V gene. V shed 7 bases and J shed 4 bases, with 8 bases lying between them. The length of the CDR3 is 12 residues. CDR3 bases: TGTGCCAGCACCTTCCTGAATCAGCCCCAGCATTTT. Its translation is CASTFLNQPQHF.

The chain is built from TRBV29-1 and TRBJ1-1; D unclear. V was clipped by 7 bases and J by 4 bases, with 19 bases between them. The germline V gene has CDR1 SQVTM and CDR2 ANQGSEA. The CDR3 has 14 amino acids. The CDR3, as DNA: TGCAGCGCCCTTTACATGAACGTTGGCACTGAAGCTTTCTTT. Its translation is CSALYMNVGTEAFF.

Ten or more counts support this clonotype. This chain connects TRBV29-1 to TRBJ1-1; D might be TRBD1 (6 bases). V lost 4 bases and J 7 bases, leaving 16 bases between the germline ends. CDR1 and CDR2 (germline): SQVTM, ANQGSEA. The CDR3 is made up of 13 amino acids. CDR3: CSVVRAGAGEAFF. CDR3 coding DNA: TGCAGCGTTGTAAGGGCAGGGGCTGGTGAAGCTTTCTTT.

The table lists this clonotype with a few counts. This chain links TRBV5-1 with TRBJ2-5; D may be TRBD1 (6 bases). The germline gives CDR1 SGHRS, CDR2 YFSETQ. The ends were cut back, 2 bases at V and 3 bases at J, with 8 bases in the middle. The CDR3 spans 13 residues. The CDR3 sequence: CASSLQGKETQYF. The CDR3 DNA sequence: TGCGCCAGCAGCTTACAGGGAAAAGAGACCCAGTACTTC.

This clonotype was detected many times. The CDR3 here is CATSRDLSALEQYF. The CDR3 coding sequence is TGTGCCACCAGCAGAGATCTCTCCGCGCTCGAGCAGTACTTC. The rearrangement uses TRBV15 and TRBJ2-7; no definite D call. Trimming shortened V by 0 bases and J by 6 bases, and 12 bases separated the two germline ends. The germline gives CDR1 LNHNV, CDR2 YYDKDF (reference sequence). The CDR3 spans 14 residues.

The chain joins TRBV7-8 to TRBJ2-3, with TRBD2 as a possible D gene (5 bases). Germline V gene data show CDR1 as SGHVS and CDR2 as FQNEAQ. Trimming pared 8 bases from V and 3 bases from J, leaving 18 bases between. The CDR3 loop spans 15 amino acids. Written as DNA, the CDR3 is TGTGCCAGCCAACCGGCGGGCTATAGGACAGATACGCAGTATTTT. This encodes CASQPAGYRTDTQYF.

The sample holds a few counts of this clonotype. This chain links TRBV6-5 with TRBJ2-2; 8 nucleotides match TRBD2. This CDR3 is 16 amino acids long. Germline V gene sequence: CDR1 MNHEY, CDR2 SVGAGI. The J segment lost 4 bases and the V segment lost 1 base, leaving 5 bases of the junction unmatched. The CDR3 nucleotides read TGTGCCAGCAGTTACTTCAGCGGGAGAGGCACCGGGGAGCTGTTTTTT. This translates into CASSYFSGRGTGELFF.

This sequence joins TRBV5-1 and TRBJ2-5; 8 bases align to TRBD2. Trimming at V came to 5 bases and at J to 3 bases, leaving 15 bases not matched to a gene. Germline V gene sequence: CDR1 SGHRS, CDR2 YFSETQ. CDR3 length equals 17 residues. CDR3: CASSFFGPLAEEETQYF. CDR3 DNA: TGCGCCAGCAGTTTTTTTGGCCCACTAGCGGAGGAAGAGACCCAGTACTTC.

This clonotype appeared many times. The rearrangement links TRBV27 to TRBJ2-5; 8 nucleotides match TRBD2. The germline V gene encodes CDR1 MNHEY and CDR2 SMNVEV (reference sequence). V shed 6 bases, J shed 2 bases, and the junction held 2 bases outside the gene matches. The CDR3 spans 13 residues. CDR3 in DNA: TGTGCCAGCAGGATAGCGGGGCAAGAGACCCAGTACTTC. The encoded protein is CASRIAGQETQYF.

On this clonotype itself: A clone one base away is much larger, so this may be a read error. No conserved phenylalanine or tryptophan is present at the end of the CDR3, so a read error is the likely explanation. The chain combines TRBV29-1 with TRBJ1-2; D is ambiguous. V was shortened by 7 bases and J by 6 bases, with 12 bases between the two germline ends. From germline, CDR1 is SQVTM and CDR2 ANQGSEA. The length of the CDR3 is 11 residues. The CDR3 loop reads CSAQTGDGYTL. Written as DNA, the CDR3 is TGCAGCGCCCAGACTGGGGATGGCTACACCCTC.